Below, one TCR beta chain is given with its context. The data stem from a study of blood T cell repertoires in COVID-19. Study information: Acute-phase and convalescent COVID-19 samples originated in the United States, Italy and Spain.

The authors' processing: Amplification with reference gene primers provided the estimates of nucleated cell counts. Profiled with immunoSEQ multiplex PCR; TCRdb holds only in-frame clones, not every one. Clone size and V and J calls were adopted from that table, with D and trimming inferred from the DNA. In the table there are hundreds of thousands of clones, 70% to 90% of which are singletons. The V end lost 5 bases, the J end lost 6 bases, and 12 bases lay between the germline ends. The CDR3 length is 13 residues. The V gene's germline CDR1 is SGHTA and CDR2 FQGNSA. The chain is built from TRBV7-2 and TRBJ2-3, with no clear D. Sequencing was done on a sample of peripheral blood. This receptor was obtained from a man in his forties with acute or convalescent COVID-19. The CDR3 reads CASSPQRSDTQYF. Written as DNA, the CDR3 is TGTGCCAGCAGCCCGCAACGGTCCGATACGCAGTATTTT.